This T cell receptor (beta chain) was identified in a study of response to subunit inactivated influenza vaccine. Whole-study results and caveats: Authors proposed each seasonal influenza vaccination draws in few new T cells.

V lost 6 bases and J lost 0; bases outside the gene matches: 8. The CDR3 consists of 16 residues. Per the germline V gene, CDR1 is MDHEN and CDR2 is SYDVKM. This clonotype was seen at least ten times. Its target is unknown. Via MiXCR, TCRdb re-called the RT-PCR reads, giving one row per CDR3 protein. Among under 550,000 distinct CDR3 sequences listed, around 8% were seen once. The receptor's source is a man aged 50-75 years who received an inactivated influenza vaccine. The J gene is TRBJ1-1, the V gene TRBV28, with 9 bases fitting TRBD1. The specimen comprised PBMCs from blood, sampled less than 25 months after vaccination. The DNA of the CDR3 is TGTGCCAGCAGCCCAGCGACAGGGGGGATGAACACTGAAGCTTTCTTT. Protein product: CASSPATGGMNTEAFF.